The 11 T cell receptor beta chains reported below all come from one sample, sequenced in a study of radiation and T cells in renal cell carcinoma. TCRdb's table, derived via immunoSEQ multiplex PCR, lists solely in-frame clones and lacks some. The repertoire holds approximately 150,000 clones, with around nine tenths as singletons. The time point denotes: blood 4 weeks post-SBRT, at nephrectomy. Treatment indicated: 15 Gy SBRT to primary tumor, nephrectomy 4 weeks later. The sample consisted of blood, taken from a patient whose treatment included radiotherapy and nephrectomy. The source is a woman between 45 and 65 years old with renal cell carcinoma.

This chain connects TRBV7-8 to TRBJ2-1; TRBD2 matches at 13 bases. The V and J ends lost 1 base and 14 bases, in that order; junction bases with no gene match: 2. The CDR3 sequence is 13 residues long. CDR1 and CDR2 (germline): SGHVS, FQNEAQ. DNA for the CDR3: TGTGCCAGCAGCTTAGGACTAGCGGGAGGAAAGTTCTTC. Translating gives CASSLGLAGGKFF.

The V call is TRBV7-2, the J call TRBJ1-2, with unresolved D. This CDR3 contains 13 residues. Trimming removed 4 bases from V and 8 bases from J, with 14 bases in between. Germline lookup yields CDR1 SGHTA and CDR2 FQGNSA. CDR3 in amino acids: CASSSRAGEGYTF. The CDR3 region has the DNA TGTGCCAGCAGCTCCCGGGCCGGGGAAGGCTACACCTTC.

This clone was picked up a small number of times. In the same sample, other DNA sequences code for this CDR3. The chain recombines TRBV4-2 with TRBJ1-5; D perhaps matches TRBD1 (5 bases). Trimming pared 0 bases from V and 2 bases from J, leaving 11 bases between. CDR3 length: 16 amino acids. The germline gives CDR1 LGHNA, CDR2 YNFKEQ. The chain's CDR3 is CASSQDPQGGNQPQHF. In DNA form, the CDR3 reads TGTGCCAGCAGCCAAGATCCTCAGGGTGGCAATCAGCCCCAGCATTTT.

The chain carries TRBV19 and TRBJ1-4; 9 positions agree with TRBD1. J was trimmed by 4 bases and V by 5 bases; bases with no gene match: 11. The CDR3 has 17 amino acids. CDR1 and CDR2 (germline): LNHDA, SQIVND (reference sequence). The CDR3 DNA is TGTGCCAGTAGTTTTAGACAGGGGGTTGGGGGTAATGAAAAACTGTTTTTT. Translation gives CASSFRQGVGGNEKLFF.

The rearrangement uses TRBV4-3 and TRBJ2-7; D perhaps matches TRBD1 (5 bases). V was shortened by 4 bases and J by 4 bases, with 11 bases between the two germline ends. This CDR3 has 13 amino acids. Germline V gives CDR1 LGHNA, CDR2 YSLEER. This CDR3 reads CASSLGHSYEQYF. DNA of the CDR3: TGCGCCAGCAGCCTAGGACACTCTTACGAGCAGTACTTC.

V and J are TRBV6-6 and TRBJ2-2; D uncertain. Germline CDR1 MNHNY, CDR2 SVGAGI (reference sequence). CDR3 length: 15 residues. Trimming stripped 2 bases from V and 8 bases from J, with 15 bases between. DNA of the CDR3: TGTGCCAGCAGTTACCGTATTCCTTCGGCGGGGGAGCTGTTTTTT. Amino acid sequence: CASSYRIPSAGELFF.

This CDR3 reads CASRQNGQRLSTEAFF. For the CDR3, the DNA is TGTGCCAGCAGACAGAACGGCCAGCGACTGAGTACTGAAGCTTTCTTT. The gene calls are TRBV7-2 and TRBJ1-1; unclear D gene. The CDR3 is made up of 16 amino acids. V dropped 6 bases and J dropped 5 bases, with 22 bases sitting between them. CDR1 is SGHTA, CDR2 FQGNSA, per germline.

The chain recombines TRBV5-4 with TRBJ2-5; 10 positions agree with TRBD2. The CDR3 sequence is 15 residues long. Trimming took 5 bases from V and 1 from J; bases not matched to a gene: 5. Germline V gives CDR1 SGHNT, CDR2 YYREEE (reference sequence). CDR3 residues: CASSWTSGIQETQYF. The CDR3 nucleotides are TGTGCCAGCAGTTGGACTAGCGGCATCCAAGAGACCCAGTACTTC.

This clone was picked up one time. V is TRBV6-6 and J is TRBJ1-5, with unresolved D. Trimming took 6 bases from V and 0 from J, leaving 6 bases between them. CDR3 length: 13 amino acids. Germline V gene data show CDR1 as MNHNY and CDR2 as SVGAGI (reference sequence). The CDR3 nucleotides are TGTGCCAGCAGCTACAGTAGCAATCAGCCCCAGCATTTT. Translated: CASSYSSNQPQHF.

The CDR3 DNA reads TGTGCCAGCAGTTTAAGCCAGGGTATAAGGCATACTGAAGCTTTCTTT. As protein: CASSLSQGIRHTEAFF. This rearrangement joins TRBV27 to TRBJ1-1, with D tentatively TRBD1 (5 bases). From germline, CDR1 is MNHEY and CDR2 SMNVEV (reference sequence). The CDR3 is made up of 16 amino acids. The V end lost 2 bases, the J end lost 5 bases, and 18 bases lay between the germline ends.

This clone showed up just once. The rearrangement uses TRBV2 and TRBJ1-2; tentative D call: TRBD1 (5 bases). The germline V and J ends were trimmed by 4 bases and 7 bases, with 13 bases remaining between them. The CDR3 covers 13 residues. The germline CDR1 and CDR2 sequences are SNHLY and FYNNEI. For the CDR3, the DNA is TGTGCCAGCAGTGGCCCCCAGGGTGGTGGCTACACCTTC. Translating gives CASSGPQGGGYTF.